This TCR beta chain was retrieved from a study of Ad26.COV2.S vaccination and SARS-CoV-2 variants. Turning to the study itself: The Ad26.COV2.S arm of the COV1001 trial was where the donor was placed. Overall study findings and caveats: Placebo recipients trailed vaccine recipients in spike-specific TCR breadth.

Only in-frame clones appear in the TCRdb table, and some are missing; sequencing was by immunoSEQ multiplex PCR. The data hold 400,000 to 500,000 clones, with roughly 88% observed a single time. Treatment specified: over 15 received Ad26.COV2.S at low or high dose, single or two shots; 5 received placebo; per-sample allocation not given. Samples came from day 63 after the first vaccine or placebo injection. Boston provided a donor who was an adult aged 18-55 years. Vaccination employed an Ad26 vector expressing the Wuhan-strain SARS-CoV-2 spike. There are 19 residues in the CDR3. Per germline, CDR1 SGHRS and CDR2 YFSETQ. The J segment lost 3 bases and the V segment lost 3 bases, leaving 17 bases of the junction unmatched. In its sample, this clone was seen once. The antigen is not known.

The genes are TRBV5-1 and TRBJ1-1; the match to TRBD1 covers 10 bases. The sequences come from peripheral blood, collected in a trial of Ad26.COV2.S vaccine versus placebo. This receptor was obtained from a person aged 18 to 59 who received the Ad26.COV2.S COVID-19 vaccine or a placebo. The CDR3, as DNA: TGCGCCAGCAGCTCAAGTGACAGGGGGCGACTCCAAACCCACACTGAAGCTTTCTTT. The encoded protein is CASSSSDRGRLQTHTEAFF.